The rows below give T cell receptor beta chains drawn from one sample of a study of molecular identifiers for immune sequencing clone quantification. From the PCR reads, TCRdb called clonotypes with MiXCR, one entry per CDR3 protein. In the table there are about 63,000 distinct CDR3 sequences, 19% of which are singletons. Specimen: naive CD8+ T cells from blood, with Jurkat cell RNA spiked in. These receptors originate from a human donor in good health. Some libraries in this study had Jurkat cell RNA spiked in. Both conserved end residues are part of each CDR3. The D gene is left open where the match is weak. Only part of the rows carry a size: once, few, many, or a class if the clone is expanded.

V	J	size	D	DNA	CDR3
TRBV7-9	TRBJ2-1	many	NA	TGTGCCAGCAGCTACTCCCGGCCGGGGAGTCTGGACGGGGAGCAGTTCTTC	CASSYSRPGSLDGEQFF
TRBV7-9	TRBJ2-7	few	TRBD1	TGTGCCAGCAGCTTGGGACAGGGTCTCGTCTACGAGCAGTACTTC	CASSLGQGLVYEQYF
TRBV3-1	TRBJ2-2	many	TRBD2	TGTGCCAGCAGATACTCGCGGGAGGGCCGGAACACCGGGGAGCTGTTTTTT	CASRYSREGRNTGELFF
TRBV27	TRBJ2-2	NA	TRBD2	TGTGCCAGCATGAGGACTAGCGGGACGAACACCGGGGAGCTGTTTTTT	CASMRTSGTNTGELFF
TRBV11-3	TRBJ2-7	many	NA	TGTGCCAGCAGCCTACTCGGAGGGGGGGGGACCTACGAGCAGTACTTC	CASSLLGGGGTYEQYF
TRBV4-2	TRBJ2-1	many	NA	TGTGCCAGCAGCCAAGATGTGACCCCCGATGAGCAGTTCTTC	CASSQDVTPDEQFF
TRBV12-3/TRBV12-4	TRBJ1-1	few	NA	TGTGCCAGCAGGCCTCCGATTGGTACTGAAGCTTTCTTT	CASRPPIGTEAFF
TRBV6-1	TRBJ2-7	many	NA	TGTGCCGGAGGGGTCTACGAGCAGTACTTC	CAGGVYEQYF
TRBV6-2/TRBV6-3	TRBJ1-5	many	TRBD1	TGTGCCAGCAGCCCCAGGGGGCTTGGCAATCAGCCCCAGCATTTT	CASSPRGLGNQPQHF
TRBV4-1	TRBJ2-1	NA	NA	TGCGCCAGCAGCCCCGGGACGGGGTCCGGTAATGAGCAGTTCTTC	CASSPGTGSGNEQFF
TRBV2	TRBJ2-3	many	NA	TGTGCCAGCATGGTCCCCGCTACTGCTACGCAGTATTTT	CASMVPATATQYF
TRBV15	TRBJ2-3	many	NA	TGTGCCACCCAGGCTAGCACAGATACGCAGTATTTT	CATQASTDTQYF
TRBV9	TRBJ2-7	NA	TRBD2	TGTGCCAGCAGCGTAGGGGGGGGACGGACCTACGAGCAGTACTTC	CASSVGGGRTYEQYF
TRBV6-2/TRBV6-3	TRBJ2-7	NA	NA	TGTGCCAGCAGTCCGCTTCACTACGAGCAGTACTTC	CASSPLHYEQYF
TRBV30	TRBJ2-1	NA	TRBD2	TGTGCCTGGTGTGTGGCTAGCGGCGGCAATGAGCAGTTCTTC	CAWCVASGGNEQFF
TRBV3-1	TRBJ2-5	many	TRBD1	TGTGCCAGCAGCACATGGACAGGTCAAGAGACCCAGTACTTC	CASSTWTGQETQYF
TRBV14	TRBJ1-5	NA	NA	TGTGCCAGCAGCAACAGGGTTGATACGCAGCATTTT	CASSNRVDTQHF
TRBV20-1	TRBJ2-1	many	NA	TGCAGTGCTAGTTTGACGTCGGTTTCAGAGCAGTTCTTC	CSASLTSVSEQFF
TRBV6-5	TRBJ2-5	NA	NA	TGTGCCAGCAGTTACTCGTCCGGTACCGGGCAGGAGACCCAGTACTTC	CASSYSSGTGQETQYF
TRBV7-9	TRBJ2-5	NA	NA	TGTGCCAGCAGCTGGTCGTCAGGGACCCAGTACTTC	CASSWSSGTQYF
TRBV14	TRBJ2-5	many	TRBD2	TGTGCCAGCAGCCCGCCGGGGGGTCAGTGGGAGACCCAGTACTTC	CASSPPGGQWETQYF
TRBV4-1	TRBJ1-1	many	NA	TGCGCCAGCAGCCAAGCCCCTCACCAGAACACTGAAGCTTTCTTT	CASSQAPHQNTEAFF
TRBV4-1	TRBJ1-4	many	TRBD1	TGCGCCAGCAGCCACTCCGAGAACAGGGGGCGAGGTGAAAAACTGTTTTTT	CASSHSENRGRGEKLFF
TRBV29-1	TRBJ2-6	many	NA	TGCAGCGTCGCCCTATCTACTGGGGCCAACGTCCTGACTTTC	CSVALSTGANVLTF
TRBV27	TRBJ2-3	many	TRBD2	TGTGCCAGCAGCAAGACCTTAGCGGGAGGGCCGACCGATACGCAGTATTTT	CASSKTLAGGPTDTQYF
TRBV4-1	TRBJ2-7	NA	TRBD2	TGCGCCAGCAGCCAAGCGGGACTAGCGGGGAACTACGAGCAGTACTTC	CASSQAGLAGNYEQYF
TRBV13	TRBJ1-2	NA	TRBD1	TGTGCCAGCAGCTTAGGCCGACAGGGTGGTCCGGGCACCTTC	CASSLGRQGGPGTF
TRBV9	TRBJ2-3	many	NA	TGTGCCAGCAGCCTTGGACTAATAAACACAGATACGCAGTATTTT	CASSLGLINTDTQYF
TRBV6-5	TRBJ1-1	many	NA	TGTGCCAGCAGTCCCCTTCATGAGGCGAGGACTGAAGCTTTCTTT	CASSPLHEARTEAFF
TRBV15	TRBJ1-5	many	NA	TGTGCCACCAGCGTACACCAGGAGGGGCGTCAGCCCCAGCATTTT	CATSVHQEGRQPQHF
TRBV7-6	TRBJ2-6	many	NA	TGTGCCAGCAGCTTATACTCCCGCGGGGTTACCGGGGCCAACGTCCTGACTTTC	CASSLYSRGVTGANVLTF
TRBV20-1	TRBJ2-5	many	TRBD2	TGCAGTGCTAGAGATTGGAATAGCGGGAGTGAACAGACCCAGTACTTC	CSARDWNSGSEQTQYF
TRBV10-3	TRBJ2-7	many	NA	TGTGCCATCAGTGAGTCTAGCGAGGGGGTATACGAGCAGTACTTC	CAISESSEGVYEQYF
TRBV30	TRBJ2-3	many	TRBD2	TGTGCCTGGAGGGGTCTAGCGGGAGGGGCAGATACGCAGTATTTT	CAWRGLAGGADTQYF
TRBV28	TRBJ1-5	many	TRBD1	TGTGCCAGCAGTTTAGAGGCAGGGGGCGGTCAGCCCCAGCATTTT	CASSLEAGGGQPQHF
TRBV27	TRBJ2-7	many	NA	TGTGCCAGCAGTTTAAGAGCATTCGGTTACGAGCAGTACTTC	CASSLRAFGYEQYF
TRBV7-6	TRBJ2-7	NA	NA	TGTGCCAGCAGCTCTGAAAGCTACGAGCAGTACTTC	CASSSESYEQYF
TRBV12-3/TRBV12-4	TRBJ2-2	many	NA	TGTGCCAGCAGCCTAAACAGGCCCACCGGGGAGCTGTTTTTT	CASSLNRPTGELFF
TRBV7-8	TRBJ2-4	NA	NA	TGTGCCGTACCTCTCAGGGGGGGTGTCGGAGCCAAGAACATTCAGTACTTC	CAVPLRGGVGAKNIQYF
TRBV14	TRBJ2-2	many	NA	TGTGCCAGCAGCCAAGTTACGAGGGGAAGCACCGGGGAGCTGTTTTTT	CASSQVTRGSTGELFF
TRBV10-3	TRBJ2-3	many	NA	TGTGCCATCAGTCCAGCTCATAGTGGTGGAGATACGCAGTATTTT	CAISPAHSGGDTQYF